One T cell receptor (beta chain) is described in this entry. Antigen specificity is unknown. This entry comes from a study of radiotherapy plus CTLA-4 blockade in lung cancer. The wider study: Objective responses arose in approximately 17% of patients, and 31% experienced disease control. Regarding the study as a whole: How blood T cell clones changed early, along with interferon-beta, reportedly forecast response best. There was expansion of tumor-derived TCR clones in blood after radiotherapy plus ipilimumab.

Focal radiation and CTLA-4 blockade (ipilimumab) were tested in chemo-refractory metastatic non-small-cell lung cancer patients. Some clones are missing from TCRdb's copy, which holds only in-frame ones; the method was immunoSEQ multiplex PCR. The profile covers some 48,000 clones, with 80% to 90% appearing a single time and 17% taken by the ten largest. The sample consisted of peripheral blood, taken from a patient treated with radiotherapy plus ipilimumab. The origin of this receptor is a human donor with non-small cell lung cancer that progressed on radiotherapy plus ipilimumab. Some clones in this sample may be carry-over from other donors' samples.

CDR3 nucleotide sequence: TGTGCCAGCAGGGCGAGCGGGAACACCGGGGAGCTGTTTTTT. Translation gives CASRASGNTGELFF. This chain uses TRBV2 with TRBJ2-2, with D possibly being TRBD2 (5 bases). CDR1 is SNHLY and CDR2 is FYNNEI in the germline V gene. The CDR3 covers 14 residues. V was pared by 6 bases and J by 1 base, with 9 bases between. The full variable domain, rest sourced from reference TRBV2 and TRBJ2-2, is EPEVTQTPSHQVTQMGQEVILRCVPISNHLYFYWYRQILGQKVEFLVSFYNNEISEKSEIFDDQFSVERPDGSNFTLKIRSTKLEDSAMYFCASRASGNTGELFFGEGSRLTVL.